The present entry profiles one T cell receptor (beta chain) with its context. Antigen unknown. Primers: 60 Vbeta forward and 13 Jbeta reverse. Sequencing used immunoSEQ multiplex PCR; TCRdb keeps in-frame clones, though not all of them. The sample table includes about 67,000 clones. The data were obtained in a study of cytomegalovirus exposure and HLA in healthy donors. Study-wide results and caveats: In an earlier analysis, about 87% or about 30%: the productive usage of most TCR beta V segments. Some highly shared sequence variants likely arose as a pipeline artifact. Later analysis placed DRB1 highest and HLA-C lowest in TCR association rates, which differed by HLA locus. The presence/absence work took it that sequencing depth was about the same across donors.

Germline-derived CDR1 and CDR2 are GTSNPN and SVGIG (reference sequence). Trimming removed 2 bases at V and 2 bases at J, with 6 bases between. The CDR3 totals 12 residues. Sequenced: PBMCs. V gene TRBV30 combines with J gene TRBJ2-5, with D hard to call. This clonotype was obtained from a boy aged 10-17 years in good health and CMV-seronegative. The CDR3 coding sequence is TGTGCCTGGAGTCCACAGCAAGAGACCCAGTACTTC. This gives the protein CAWSPQQETQYF.